This TCR beta chain was documented in a study of OX40 agonist ivuxolimab in advanced cancers. Turning to the study itself: The drug used for patients, ivuxolimab, was an agonistic anti-OX40 (CD134) antibody. Mean age 60 years, range about 20 to 79; 82.7% male.

Method: immunoSEQ multiplex PCR; TCRdb's copy keeps in-frame clones and lacks some. The sample shows 45,000 or so clones, roughly nine tenths of them seen only once. The CDR3 length is 16 residues. V gave up 2 bases and J gave up 3 bases, with 15 bases separating them. CDR1 and CDR2 (germline): MNHNS, SASEGT. Findings of the study overall: CD4+ and CD8+ T cells in blood underwent clonal expansion by week 6 at 0.1 to 3.0 mg/kg. Low clonal expansion, among the lowest seen, marked partial responders at 0.1-3.0 mg/kg.

This clone was found a few times. The antigen remains undetermined. The origin of this receptor is an adult with an advanced solid tumor such as melanoma, head and neck, liver or kidney cancer. The chain combines TRBV6-1 with TRBJ2-3, with D perhaps TRBD1 (6 bases). The input for sequencing was CD4+ or CD8+ T cells sorted from blood, taken in a trial of the OX40 agonist ivuxolimab. CDR3 in DNA: TGTGCCAGCAGTGAAAGGTCTCAGGGGACAACAGATACGCAGTATTTT. Translated, it gives CASSERSQGTTDTQYF.